The source of this T cell receptor beta chain is a study of CD8 T cells in Susac syndrome. Overall study context: Blood was drawn from patients with Susac syndrome. At that point, they were therapy-naive, on corticosteroids, or on intravenous immunoglobulin alone.

Reverse transcription of 0.5 to 1 ug RNA was performed with random hexamers. TCR beta CDR3 was amplified by immunoSEQ covering 54 Vbeta and 13 Jbeta. TCRdb re-called the immunoSEQ multiplex PCR reads with MiXCR, one entry per CDR3 protein. The table includes about 100,000 distinct CDR3 sequences, 95% detected once. The CDR3 length is 15 residues. Trimming removed 0 bases at V and 0 bases at J, with 8 bases between. The chain combines TRBV12-3 or TRBV12-4 with TRBJ1-2; no clear D. This TCR was recovered from a human donor with Susac syndrome. The source material was CD8+ T cells from PBMCs. The CDR3 region is CASSLAETANYGYTF. The CDR3 DNA reads TGTGCCAGCAGTTTAGCGGAGACGGCTAACTATGGCTACACCTTC.